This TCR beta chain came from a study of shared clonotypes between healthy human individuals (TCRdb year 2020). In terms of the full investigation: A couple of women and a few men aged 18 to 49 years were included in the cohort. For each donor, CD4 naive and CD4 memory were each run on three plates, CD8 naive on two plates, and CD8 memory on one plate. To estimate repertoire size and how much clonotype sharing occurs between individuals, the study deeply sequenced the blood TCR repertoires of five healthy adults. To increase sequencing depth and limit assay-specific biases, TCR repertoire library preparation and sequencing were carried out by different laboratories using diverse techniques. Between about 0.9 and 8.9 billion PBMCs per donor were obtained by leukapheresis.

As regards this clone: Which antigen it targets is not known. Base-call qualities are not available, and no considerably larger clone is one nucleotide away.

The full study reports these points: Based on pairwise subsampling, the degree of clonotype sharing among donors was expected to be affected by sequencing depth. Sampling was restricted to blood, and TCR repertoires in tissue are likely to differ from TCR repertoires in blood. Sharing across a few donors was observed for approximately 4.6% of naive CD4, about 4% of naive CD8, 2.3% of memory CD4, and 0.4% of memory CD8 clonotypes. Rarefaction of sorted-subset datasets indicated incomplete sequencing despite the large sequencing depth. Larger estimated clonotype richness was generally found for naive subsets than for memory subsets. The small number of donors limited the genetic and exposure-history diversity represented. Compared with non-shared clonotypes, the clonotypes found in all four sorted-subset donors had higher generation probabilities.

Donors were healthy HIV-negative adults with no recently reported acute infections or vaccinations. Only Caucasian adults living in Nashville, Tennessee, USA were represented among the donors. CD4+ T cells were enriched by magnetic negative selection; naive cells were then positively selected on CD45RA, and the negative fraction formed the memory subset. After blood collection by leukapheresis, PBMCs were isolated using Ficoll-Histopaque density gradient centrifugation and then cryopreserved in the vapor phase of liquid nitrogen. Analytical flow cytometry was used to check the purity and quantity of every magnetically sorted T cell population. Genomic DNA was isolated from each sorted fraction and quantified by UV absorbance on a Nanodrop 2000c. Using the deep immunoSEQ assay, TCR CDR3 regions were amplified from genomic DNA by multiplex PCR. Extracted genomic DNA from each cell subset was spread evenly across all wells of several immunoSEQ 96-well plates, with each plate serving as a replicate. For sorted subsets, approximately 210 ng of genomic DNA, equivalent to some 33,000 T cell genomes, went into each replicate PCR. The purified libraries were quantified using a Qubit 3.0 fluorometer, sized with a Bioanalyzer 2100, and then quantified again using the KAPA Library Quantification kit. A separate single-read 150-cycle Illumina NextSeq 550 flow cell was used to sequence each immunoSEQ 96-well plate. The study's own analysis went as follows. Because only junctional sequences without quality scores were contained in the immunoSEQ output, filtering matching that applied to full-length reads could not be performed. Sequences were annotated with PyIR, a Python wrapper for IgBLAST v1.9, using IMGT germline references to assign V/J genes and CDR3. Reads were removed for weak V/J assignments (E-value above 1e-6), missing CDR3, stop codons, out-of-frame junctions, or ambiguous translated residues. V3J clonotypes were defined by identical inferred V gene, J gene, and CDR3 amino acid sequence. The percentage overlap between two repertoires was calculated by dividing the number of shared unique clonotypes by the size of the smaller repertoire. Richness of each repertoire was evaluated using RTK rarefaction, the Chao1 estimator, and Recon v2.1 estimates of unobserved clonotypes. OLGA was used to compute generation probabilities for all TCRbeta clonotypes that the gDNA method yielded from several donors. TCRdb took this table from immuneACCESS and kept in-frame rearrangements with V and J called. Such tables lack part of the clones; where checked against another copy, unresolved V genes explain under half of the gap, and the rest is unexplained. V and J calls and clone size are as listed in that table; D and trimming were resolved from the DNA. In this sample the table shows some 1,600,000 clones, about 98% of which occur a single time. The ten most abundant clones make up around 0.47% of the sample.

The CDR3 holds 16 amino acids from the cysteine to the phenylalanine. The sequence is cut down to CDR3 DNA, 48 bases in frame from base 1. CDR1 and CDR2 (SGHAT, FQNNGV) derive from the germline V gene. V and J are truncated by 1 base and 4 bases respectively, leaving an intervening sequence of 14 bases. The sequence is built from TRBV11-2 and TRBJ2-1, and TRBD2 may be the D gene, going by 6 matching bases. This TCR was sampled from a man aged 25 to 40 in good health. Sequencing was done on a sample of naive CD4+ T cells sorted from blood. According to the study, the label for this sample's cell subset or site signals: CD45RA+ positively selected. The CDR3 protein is CASSLGGSGLYNEQFF. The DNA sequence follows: TGTGCCAGCAGCTTAGGGGGTAGCGGCCTATACAATGAGCAGTTCTTC.